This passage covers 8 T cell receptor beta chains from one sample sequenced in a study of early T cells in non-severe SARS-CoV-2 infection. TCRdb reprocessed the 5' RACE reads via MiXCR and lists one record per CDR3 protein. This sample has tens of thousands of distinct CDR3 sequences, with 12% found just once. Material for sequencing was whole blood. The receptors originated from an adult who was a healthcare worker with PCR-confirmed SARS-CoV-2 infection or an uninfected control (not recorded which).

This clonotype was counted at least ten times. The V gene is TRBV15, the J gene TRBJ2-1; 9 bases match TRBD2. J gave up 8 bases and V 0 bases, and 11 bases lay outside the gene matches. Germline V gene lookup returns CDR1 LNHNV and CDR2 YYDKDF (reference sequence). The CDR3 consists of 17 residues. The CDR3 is CATSRDMASGNWYEQFF. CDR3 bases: TGTGCCACCAGCAGAGATATGGCTAGCGGGAACTGGTATGAGCAGTTCTTC.

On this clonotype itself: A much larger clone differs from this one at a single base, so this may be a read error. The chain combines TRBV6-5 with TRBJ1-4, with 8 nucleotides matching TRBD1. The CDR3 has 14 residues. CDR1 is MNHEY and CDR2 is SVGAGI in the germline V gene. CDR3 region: CASRRTGLDEKLLF. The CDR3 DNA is TGTGCCAGCCGCAGGACAGGGTTGGATGAAAAACTGTTATTT.

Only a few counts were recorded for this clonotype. Written as DNA, the CDR3 is TGTGCCAGCAGCCAAGATGGCGCGGGGCGGGATGGCTACACCTTC. Encoded protein: CASSQDGAGRDGYTF. The V gene is TRBV3-1, the J gene TRBJ1-2; maybe TRBD1 (5 bases). The CDR3 sequence is 15 residues long. Germline loops: CDR1 LGHDT, CDR2 YNNKEL (reference sequence). V was pared by 0 bases and J by 6 bases, with 14 bases between.

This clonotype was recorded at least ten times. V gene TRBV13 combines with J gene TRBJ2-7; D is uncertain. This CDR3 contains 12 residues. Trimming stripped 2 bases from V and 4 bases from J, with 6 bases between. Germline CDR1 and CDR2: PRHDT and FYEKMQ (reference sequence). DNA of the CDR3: TGTGCCAGCAGCTTAAGGAGTTACGAGCAGTACTTC. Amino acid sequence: CASSLRSYEQYF.

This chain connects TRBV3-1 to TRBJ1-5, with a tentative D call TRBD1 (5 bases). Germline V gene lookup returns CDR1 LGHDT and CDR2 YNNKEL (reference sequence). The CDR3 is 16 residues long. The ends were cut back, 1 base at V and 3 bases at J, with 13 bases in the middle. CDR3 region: CASSQGNQGLNQPQHF. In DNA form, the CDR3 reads TGTGCCAGCAGCCAAGGAAATCAGGGCCTCAATCAGCCCCAGCATTTT.

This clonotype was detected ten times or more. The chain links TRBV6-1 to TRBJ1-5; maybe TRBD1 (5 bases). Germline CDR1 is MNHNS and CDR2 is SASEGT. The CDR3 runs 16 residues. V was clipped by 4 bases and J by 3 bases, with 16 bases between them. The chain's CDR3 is CASSGAGTANNQPQHF. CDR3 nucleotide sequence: TGTGCCAGCAGTGGAGCCGGGACGGCCAACAATCAGCCCCAGCATTTT.

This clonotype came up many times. The CDR3: CASSFRGGDEQFF. CDR3 nucleotide sequence: TGTGCCAGCAGTTTCAGGGGTGGCGATGAGCAGTTCTTC. The chain combines TRBV7-3 with TRBJ2-1, with D possibly being TRBD1 (6 bases). V was trimmed by 6 bases and J by 8 bases, leaving 14 bases between them. The CDR3 has 13 amino acids. Germline V gene lookup returns CDR1 SGHTA and CDR2 FQGTGA.

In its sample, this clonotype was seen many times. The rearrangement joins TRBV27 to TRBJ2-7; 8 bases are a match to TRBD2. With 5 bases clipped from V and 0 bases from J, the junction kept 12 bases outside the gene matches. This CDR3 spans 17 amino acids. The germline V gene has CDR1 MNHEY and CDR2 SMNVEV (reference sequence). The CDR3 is CASSAHIEREHSYEQYF. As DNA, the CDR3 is TGTGCCAGCAGTGCGCACATAGAGCGGGAGCACTCCTACGAGCAGTACTTC.